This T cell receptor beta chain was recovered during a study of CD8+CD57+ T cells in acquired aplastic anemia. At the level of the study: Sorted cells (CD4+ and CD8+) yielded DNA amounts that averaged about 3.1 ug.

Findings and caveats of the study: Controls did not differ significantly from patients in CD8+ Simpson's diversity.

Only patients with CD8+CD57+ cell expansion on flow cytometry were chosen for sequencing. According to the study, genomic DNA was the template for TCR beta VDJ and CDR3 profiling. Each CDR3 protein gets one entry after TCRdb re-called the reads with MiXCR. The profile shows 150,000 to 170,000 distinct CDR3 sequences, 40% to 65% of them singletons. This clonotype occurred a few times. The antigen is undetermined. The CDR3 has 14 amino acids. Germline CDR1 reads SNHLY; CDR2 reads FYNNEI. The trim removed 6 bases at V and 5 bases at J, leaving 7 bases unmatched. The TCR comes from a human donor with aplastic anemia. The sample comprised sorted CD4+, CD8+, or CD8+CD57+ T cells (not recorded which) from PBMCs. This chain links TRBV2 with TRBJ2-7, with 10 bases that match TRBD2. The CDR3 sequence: CASSSLAGVHEQYF. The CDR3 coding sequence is TGTGCCAGCAGCTCTCTAGCGGGGGTCCACGAGCAGTACTTC.